This passage covers 24 T cell receptor beta chains from one sample sequenced in a study of esophageal squamous cell carcinoma under preoperative chemotherapy. Time point noted: after preoperative PTX-NDP chemotherapy. Each CDR3 protein is one row after TCRdb ran MiXCR on the PCR reads. The repertoire holds about 32,000 distinct CDR3 sequences, with 52% as singletons. Collection took place from a patient given preoperative chemotherapy. These TCRs come from a human donor with esophageal squamous cell carcinoma. The donor label of this sample is uncertain.

Concerning this clonotype: An end of the junction does not agree with germline; a read error may underlie this. The DNA for the CDR3 is TGTGCCAGCAGCTTATACGACATGGGAGACACAGGACTCAATAAGCAGTATTTC. Translated, it gives CASSLYDMGDTGLNKQYF. V and J are TRBV7-3 and TRBJ2-1; D is perhaps TRBD1 or TRBD2 (5 bases each). CDR1 is SGHTA, CDR2 FQGTGA, per germline. This CDR3 is 18 amino acids long.

This clonotype was recorded a few times. The V gene is TRBV7-6, the J gene TRBJ2-3; D may be TRBD2 (5 bases). V dropped 5 bases and J dropped 2 bases, with 14 bases sitting between them. CDR3 length: 15 amino acids. Germline-derived CDR1 and CDR2 are SGHVS and FNYEAQ. CDR3 amino acids: CASSPPVSATDTQYF. In DNA form, the CDR3 reads TGTGCCAGCAGCCCCCCGGTTAGCGCCACAGATACGCAGTATTTT.

This clonotype occurred many times. J is TRBJ2-7 and V is TRBV11-2, with 13 bases matching TRBD2. The length of the CDR3 is 15 residues. Germline trimming cut 5 bases from V and 3 bases from J; bases unmatched to any gene: 4. Germline V gene lookup returns CDR1 SGHAT and CDR2 FQNNGV. The CDR3 is CASSPRTSGGYEQYF. The DNA for the CDR3 is TGTGCCAGCAGCCCCCGGACTAGCGGGGGCTACGAGCAGTACTTC.

By sample share, this clonotype is medium-sized. This chain links TRBV7-6 with TRBJ2-1, with 10 bases identical to TRBD1. Unmatched junction bases numbered 9, after V lost 10 bases and J lost 3 bases. The germline gives CDR1 SGHVS, CDR2 FNYEAQ. The CDR3 runs 15 residues. This chain's CDR3 is CATNDRGQNYNEQFF. The CDR3 nucleotides are TGTGCCACCAACGACAGGGGGCAGAACTACAATGAGCAGTTCTTC.

The V and J genes are TRBV5-4 and TRBJ1-6; 9 bases agree with TRBD1. This CDR3 has 14 residues. The germline V gene has CDR1 SGHNT and CDR2 YYREEE (reference sequence). Unmatched junction bases numbered 1, after V lost 1 base and J lost 8 bases. CDR3 in amino acids: CASSLRDRDSPLHF. The CDR3 nucleotides read TGTGCCAGCAGCTTGAGGGACAGGGATTCACCCCTCCACTTT.

A word on this clonotype: At one end the junction does not follow the germline gene, possibly because of a read error. The genes are TRBV7-2 and TRBJ2-2; D unclear. The CDR3 sequence is 17 residues long. Germline CDR1 reads SGHTA; CDR2 reads FQGNSA. The CDR3 region is CASSLGLRTVSTGELYF. In nucleotides, the CDR3 is TGTGCCAGCAGCTTGGGCCTCCGGACCGTGAGCACCGGTGAGCTGTATTTT.

The rearrangement uses TRBV7-3 and TRBJ2-2; D gene ambiguous. Trimming removed 5 bases at V and 7 bases at J, with 8 bases between. Germline CDR1 is SGHTA and CDR2 is FQGTGA. This CDR3 region has 12 residues. CDR3 coding DNA: TGTGCCAGCAGCCCTTATAGCGGGGAGCTGTTTTTT. Protein: CASSPYSGELFF.

On this clonotype: At one end the junction does not follow the germline gene, possibly because of a read error. The chain carries TRBV6-1 and TRBJ2-4; D could derive from TRBD1 or TRBD2 (6 bases each). The germline CDR1 and CDR2 sequences are MNHNS and SASEGT. There are 16 residues in the CDR3. In DNA form, the CDR3 reads TGTGCCAGCAGTCTCAAGGAGGGGGAAGCCGCAAACACGCAGTATTTC. Translation: CASSLKEGEAANTQYF.

This chain uses TRBV7-3 with TRBJ2-5; 7 nucleotides agree with TRBD2. The assigned J gene may be wrong: the sequence end matches TRBJ2-4 better. Germline loops: CDR1 SGHTA, CDR2 FQGTGA. CDR3 length: 15 residues. The CDR3 DNA sequence: TGTGCCAGCAGCTTAGGACTAGGTGCAAAAAACATTCAGTACTTC. The encoded protein is CASSLGLGAKNIQYF.

With respect to this clonotype: One end of the junction fails to match germline, which may point to a read error. The chain couples TRBV7-2 to TRBJ2-4, with TRBD2 matching 8 bases. CDR1 is SGHTA and CDR2 is FQGNSA in the germline V gene. The CDR3 consists of 14 residues. CDR3 amino acids: CAGSGGRDQEIQYF. The CDR3 coding sequence is TGTGCCGGCAGCGGGGGTCGTGACCAAGAGATTCAGTACTTC.

This clonotype ranks as medium-sized. J is TRBJ2-6 and V is TRBV7-6; D is undetermined. Germline lookup yields CDR1 SGHVS and CDR2 FNYEAQ. V was shortened by 5 bases and J by 1 base, with 9 bases between the two germline ends. The CDR3 consists of 15 residues. CDR3 nucleotide sequence: TGTGCCAGCAGCCCCCAAGGATCTGGGGCCAACGTCCTGACTTTC. This codes for CASSPQGSGANVLTF.

This clonotype occurred many times. The chain carries TRBV6-1 and TRBJ2-5; the D gene is possibly TRBD2 (6 bases). Trimming took off 10 bases at V and 1 base at J, with 16 bases between the two ends. Germline assignment: CDR1 MNHNS and CDR2 SASEGT. The length of the CDR3 is 14 residues. The CDR3 reads CATTRSSVQETQYF. The CDR3 nucleotides are TGTGCCACCACGCGGTCTAGCGTCCAAGAGACCCAGTACTTC.

This clonotype was detected ten times or more. This chain connects TRBV6-1 to TRBJ2-5; D unclear. CDR3 size: 14 residues. CDR1 is MNHNS and CDR2 is SASEGT in the germline V gene. Trimming stripped 2 bases from V and 4 bases from J, with 11 bases between. CDR3 sequence reads: CASSERTLGETQYF. CDR3 nucleotides: TGTGCCAGCAGTGAACGGACCTTGGGAGAGACCCAGTACTTC.

This clonotype has a handful of counts. The V and J genes are TRBV11-3 and TRBJ2-2, with D hard to call. CDR3 size: 15 residues. Germline V gives CDR1 SGHNT, CDR2 YENEEA. Trimming pared 6 bases from V and 5 bases from J, leaving 16 bases between. CDR3 sequence reads: CASRDPALRTGELFF. The DNA of the CDR3 is TGTGCCAGCAGGGATCCCGCGCTACGGACCGGGGAGCTGTTTTTT.

Regarding this clonotype: The junction shows a germline mismatch at one end, possibly a read error. The chain couples TRBV12-3 or TRBV12-4 to TRBJ2-3, with 9 nucleotides matching TRBD2. The CDR3 sequence is 15 residues long. CDR3 residues: CARTRGGGITDTQYF. DNA for the CDR3: TGTGCCAGGACCCGCGGGGGGGGAATCACAGATACCCAGTATTTT.

As for this clonotype: The junction shows a germline mismatch at one end, possibly a read error. The chain combines TRBV7-2 with TRBJ2-3; maybe TRBD1 (5 bases). This CDR3 has 14 amino acids. Germline-derived CDR1 and CDR2 are SGHTA and FQGNSA. The CDR3 DNA reads as TGTGCCAGCAGATCTATCCCAGGCACAGGTACGCAGTATTTT. It specifies CASRSIPGTGTQYF.

The rearrangement joins TRBV12-3 or TRBV12-4 to TRBJ1-5; D not certain. The CDR3 spans 13 residues. V shed 5 bases and J shed 4 bases, with 9 bases lying between them. Here the CDR3 reads CASSLQENQPQHF. The CDR3 DNA reads as TGTGCCAGCAGTCTACAAGAGAATCAGCCCCAGCATTTT.

This chain connects TRBV7-2 to TRBJ2-1; 9 positions agree with TRBD1. TRBJ2-7 matches the DNA end more closely, so the J call is doubtful. Germline V gives CDR1 SGHTA, CDR2 FQGNSA. This CDR3 spans 16 amino acids. The CDR3 reads CASSLGRTGVYNEQYF. CDR3 nucleotide sequence: TGTGCCAGCAGCTTAGGACGGACAGGGGTATACAATGAGCAGTACTTC.

The rearrangement joins TRBV6-1 to TRBJ2-6; D tentatively reads TRBD1 or TRBD2 (5 bases each). This CDR3 has 17 residues. CDR1 is MNHNS and CDR2 is SASEGT in the germline V gene. Trimming took off 2 bases at V and 1 base at J, with 12 bases between the two ends. For the CDR3, the DNA is TGTGCCAGCAGTGAATGGGGGTCAGGGTCTGGGGCCAACGTCCTGACTTTC. Its translation is CASSEWGSGSGANVLTF.

Points on this clonotype: A junction boundary mismatches the germline segment, possibly from a read error. This rearrangement joins TRBV6-1 to TRBJ2-1; the D call may be TRBD1 or TRBD2 (6 bases each). This CDR3 region has 16 residues. CDR1 and CDR2 (germline): MNHNS, SASEGT. This chain's CDR3 is CASRGHGGRGAETQYF. DNA of the CDR3: TGTGCCAGCAGGGGGCACGGGGGCCGCGGGGCAGAGACGCAGTACTTT.

This clonotype was counted ten times or more. The chain uses TRBV5-6 and TRBJ2-5, with TRBD1 as a possible D gene (5 bases). Germline V gives CDR1 SGHDT, CDR2 YYEEEE. V gave up 0 bases and J gave up 5 bases, with 14 bases separating them. CDR3 length equals 15 residues. Here the CDR3 reads CASSLDFGRVETQYF. DNA for the CDR3: TGTGCCAGCAGCTTGGATTTCGGCAGGGTCGAGACCCAGTACTTC.

In its sample, this clonotype is medium-sized (0.01 to 0.1%). The chain has TRBV7-6 and TRBJ2-1; D is undetermined. Germline V gene data show CDR1 as SGHVS and CDR2 as FNYEAQ. The CDR3 consists of 14 residues. Trimming stripped 1 base from V and 4 bases from J, with 8 bases between. For the CDR3, the DNA is TGTGCCAGCAGCTTAGAGTCCGGGTACAATGAGCAGTTCTTC. Protein sequence: CASSLESGYNEQFF.

At least ten counts were recorded for this clonotype. The genes are TRBV12-3 or TRBV12-4 and TRBJ1-1, with a tentative D call TRBD1 (5 bases). This CDR3 is built from 13 residues. V lost 0 bases to trimming and J lost 4 bases, with 6 bases between them. The CDR3 DNA is TGTGCCAGCAGTTTAGCCCAGGGCACTGAAGCTTTCTTT. This gives the protein CASSLAQGTEAFF.

The V gene is TRBV11-2, the J gene TRBJ2-5; the match to TRBD2 covers 11 bases. Germline assignment: CDR1 SGHAT and CDR2 FQNNGV. The V gene end was trimmed by 4 bases and the J gene end by 11 bases; junction bases not matched to a gene: 12. The CDR3 totals 15 residues. Here the CDR3 DNA reads TGTGCCAGCAGCTCCGGACTAGCGGGCCACAATGAGCAGTACTTC. This encodes CASSSGLAGHNEQYF.